The sequence of this T cell receptor beta chain was determined in a study of Graves' ophthalmopathy and Graves' hyperthyroidism. Serum thyroxine and TRAb, along with clinical symptoms, thyroid ultrasound and orbital computed tomography, were what diagnosis relied on. Overall study findings and caveats: The model predicted ophthalmopathy progression with about 69% sensitivity and around 72% specificity. The majority of expanded thyroid clonotypes above 0.001 frequency also occurred in blood.

This clonotype has at least ten counts. Its specificity is unknown. The germline CDR1 and CDR2 sequences are SGHTA and FQGTGA. The V gene end was trimmed by 5 bases and the J gene end by 3 bases; junction bases not matched to a gene: 11. The CDR3 totals 16 residues. RNA transcripts served as template for amplifying TCR beta CDR3 sequences. HTBI primers were used in a first-round RT-PCR, which preceded a second-round multiplex PCR. One entry per CDR3 protein results from TCRdb running MiXCR on the multiplex PCR reads. The data hold roughly 300,000 distinct CDR3 sequences, with 15% to 20% observed a single time.

Specimen: peripheral blood. The TCR sequence derives from an adult man with Graves' ophthalmopathy. This chain joins TRBV7-3 and TRBJ2-5, with 8 bases identical to TRBD1. The chain's CDR3 is CASSPTGAGNKETQYF. As DNA, the CDR3 is TGTGCCAGCAGCCCGACAGGGGCGGGAAATAAAGAGACCCAGTACTTC.